Presented here are 29 T cell receptor beta chains from one specimen sequenced in a study of CD8 T cells in Susac syndrome (dated by TCRdb to 2018 to 2020). The library relied on the immunoSEQ multiplex PCR assay. RNA was extracted using the RNeasy kit, and about 0.45 to 1 ug of the RNA was reverse transcribed with random hexamers. TCRdb reran the public reads through fastp at Q25 and MiXCR, keeping productive beta chains. Each record represents a unique CDR3 protein, reported with the most common genes and DNA among its rows. The sample includes some 120,000 distinct CDR3 sequences, with 90% to 95% observed a single time. Together, the top ten hold over 0.1% of the sample. Sequencing was carried out using CD4+ T cells from PBMCs. Receptors were obtained from a human donor in good health.

The chain combines TRBV10-3 with TRBJ2-1; the D gene is possibly TRBD2 (6 bases). Germline CDR1 reads ENHRY; CDR2 reads SYGVKD. V was cut by 2 bases and J by 6 bases, with 17 bases left in between. There are 16 residues in the CDR3. The DNA for the CDR3 is TGTGCCATCAGTGAGCCTGGACTACGCGGAGTCAATGAGCAGTTCTTC. Encoded protein: CAISEPGLRGVNEQFF.

The J gene is TRBJ2-1, the V gene TRBV29-1; 8 bases fit TRBD2. In germline, CDR1 is SQVTM, CDR2 ANQGSEA. V shed 6 bases and J 7 bases; nucleotides not matched to a gene: 17. The CDR3 sequence is 16 residues long. CDR3 sequence: CSVGSFWREATNEQFF. CDR3 DNA sequence: TGCAGCGTGGGGTCGTTTTGGCGGGAGGCTACGAATGAGCAGTTCTTC.

The rearrangement links TRBV5-1 to TRBJ2-7, with D perhaps TRBD2 (7 bases). The V end was cut by 5 bases, the J end by 3 bases, with 15 bases between. CDR1 and CDR2 (germline): SGHRS, YFSETQ. CDR3 length: 14 residues. The CDR3, as DNA: TGCGCCAGCAGTAAGAGGGAGGGGGACTACGAGCAGTACTTC. This codes for CASSKREGDYEQYF.

The CDR3 DNA is TGTGCCAGCAGTGAGGGGGCCTCCGGTGAGCAGTTCTTC. It is translated as CASSEGASGEQFF. V usage is TRBV2 and J usage is TRBJ2-1, with D perhaps matching TRBD1 (6 bases). Germline CDR1 reads SNHLY; CDR2 reads FYNNEI. This CDR3 contains 13 residues. Trimming removed 3 bases at V and 9 bases at J, with 12 bases between.

The chain joins TRBV12-3 or TRBV12-4 to TRBJ2-6; TRBD1 matches 9 bases. Trimming removed 1 base from V and 0 bases from J; junction bases left unmatched: 7. This CDR3 region has 19 residues. The CDR3: CASSLGRTGASSGANVLTF. CDR3 bases: TGTGCCAGCAGTTTAGGGAGGACAGGGGCTAGCTCTGGGGCCAACGTCCTGACTTTC.

The rearrangement links TRBV5-1 to TRBJ2-2, with 9 nucleotides matching TRBD1. The germline V gene encodes CDR1 SGHRS and CDR2 YFSETQ. The CDR3 has 16 residues. The V and J ends lost 0 bases and 6 bases, in that order; junction bases with no gene match: 6. The CDR3 region is CASSLGGTGPPGELFF. DNA for the CDR3: TGCGCCAGCAGCTTGGGTGGGACAGGGCCCCCCGGGGAGCTGTTTTTT.

The chain recombines TRBV5-6 with TRBJ1-1; no clear D. Trimming took off 4 bases at V and 4 bases at J, with 8 bases between the two ends. Per germline, CDR1 SGHDT and CDR2 YYEEEE. The CDR3 length is 12 residues. The CDR3 reads CASSLLPTEAFF. The CDR3 DNA reads TGTGCCAGCAGCCTATTACCCACTGAAGCTTTCTTT.

This sequence joins TRBV2 and TRBJ2-3; possibly TRBD1 for D (5 bases). The germline V and J ends were trimmed by 1 base and 3 bases, with 5 bases remaining between them. Germline V gene data show CDR1 as SNHLY and CDR2 as FYNNEI. This CDR3 is 13 amino acids long. The CDR3 DNA is TGTGCCAGCAGTGAAGAGGGGACAGATACGCAGTATTTT. As protein: CASSEEGTDTQYF.

This rearrangement joins TRBV7-9 to TRBJ2-1, with a tentative D call TRBD2 (6 bases). The germline V gene encodes CDR1 SEHNR and CDR2 FQNEAQ (reference sequence). The CDR3 loop spans 12 amino acids. V gave up 7 bases and J gave up 8 bases, with 12 bases separating them. CDR3 nucleotide sequence: TGTGCCAGCAATAGACTAGTCGATGAGCAGTTCTTC. Residues: CASNRLVDEQFF.

This chain uses TRBV27 with TRBJ2-3; D is tentatively TRBD1 or TRBD2 (5 bases each). The germline CDR1 and CDR2 sequences are MNHEY and SMNVEV (reference sequence). Trimming removed 3 bases from V and 3 bases from J, with 16 bases in between. CDR3 length: 16 amino acids. CDR3 bases: TGTGCCAGCAGTTTGGGCATCGGGGCTGCTACAGATACGCAGTATTTT. It is translated as CASSLGIGAATDTQYF.

The J gene is TRBJ2-6, the V gene TRBV6-4; D is unclear. The CDR3 consists of 15 residues. V lost 6 bases and J lost 1, with 10 bases in between. CDR1 and CDR2 (germline): MRHNA, SNTAGT. As DNA, the CDR3 is TGTGCCAGCAGCCCCCAGACATCTGGGGCCAACGTCCTGACTTTC. Amino acids: CASSPQTSGANVLTF.

This chain connects TRBV28 to TRBJ2-7; no clear D gene. The germline gives CDR1 MDHEN, CDR2 SYDVKM. V was trimmed by 1 base and J by 0 bases, leaving 7 bases between them. The CDR3 runs to 14 residues. CDR3 in amino acids: CASSLSRFSYEQYF. For the CDR3, the DNA is TGTGCCAGCAGTTTATCCAGGTTCTCCTACGAGCAGTACTTC.

The genes are TRBV2 and TRBJ2-7, with D perhaps matching TRBD2 (6 bases). In germline, CDR1 is SNHLY, CDR2 FYNNEI. CDR3 size: 14 residues. The ends were cut back, 7 bases at V and 5 bases at J, with 18 bases in the middle. The CDR3 DNA reads as TGTGCCAGCACCCCGGCGCGGGGCAGGGACGAGCAGTACTTC. The encoded protein is CASTPARGRDEQYF. Variable domain in full (rest from reference TRBV2 and TRBJ2-7): EPEVTQTPSHQVTQMGQEVILRCVPISNHLYFYWYRQILGQKVEFLVSFYNNEISEKSEIFDDQFSVERPDGSNFTLKIRSTKLEDSAMYFCASTPARGRDEQYFGPGTRLTVT.

This sequence joins TRBV29-1 and TRBJ1-1, with TRBD1 as a possible D gene (6 bases). Trimming stripped 5 bases from V and 7 bases from J, with 20 bases between. The CDR3 has 14 amino acids. The germline gives CDR1 SQVTM, CDR2 ANQGSEA. CDR3 nucleotide sequence: TGCAGCGTTCCGCGTACCGGGACACAAAATGAAGCTTTCTTT. It codes for CSVPRTGTQNEAFF.

The rearrangement joins TRBV7-2 to TRBJ2-1, with TRBD2 matching 16 bases. From germline, CDR1 is SGHTA and CDR2 FQGNSA. The V gene end was trimmed by 4 bases and the J gene end by 10 bases; junction bases not matched to a gene: 7. This CDR3 contains 16 residues. CDR3 region: CASSSKGLAGGREQFF. CDR3 DNA sequence: TGTGCCAGCAGCTCAAAGGGACTAGCGGGAGGGCGGGAGCAGTTCTTC.

V and J are TRBV5-1 and TRBJ2-5, with D possibly matching TRBD2 (5 bases). Germline V gives CDR1 SGHRS, CDR2 YFSETQ. The CDR3 covers 14 residues. The V end lost 2 bases, the J end lost 0 bases, and 8 bases lay between the germline ends. CDR3 in DNA: TGCGCCAGCAGCTTAGAGGGCTACCAAGAGACCCAGTACTTC. Its protein is CASSLEGYQETQYF. Full variable domain (remainder filled in from reference TRBV5-1 and TRBJ2-5): KAGVTQTPRYLIKTRGQQVTLSCSPISGHRSVSWYQQTPGQGLQFLFEYFSETQRNKGNFPGRFSGRQFSNSRSEMNVSTLELGDSALYLCASSLEGYQETQYFGPGTRLLVL.

The chain is built from TRBV2 and TRBJ1-1; D call uncertain. The germline gives CDR1 SNHLY, CDR2 FYNNEI. CDR3 length: 14 residues. Trimming removed 6 bases from V and 7 bases from J, with 18 bases in between. CDR3: CASRVTSNTLEAFF. The CDR3, as DNA: TGTGCCAGCAGGGTAACAAGTAACACCCTTGAAGCTTTCTTT. Together with reference TRBV2 and TRBJ1-1, the CDR3 gives the full variable domain: EPEVTQTPSHQVTQMGQEVILRCVPISNHLYFYWYRQILGQKVEFLVSFYNNEISEKSEIFDDQFSVERPDGSNFTLKIRSTKLEDSAMYFCASRVTSNTLEAFFGQGTRLTVV.

The J gene is TRBJ2-3, the V gene TRBV7-2, with TRBD1 identical over 8 bases. V lost 5 bases to trimming and J lost 3 bases; unmatched junction nucleotides: 7. CDR3 size: 15 residues. Germline loops: CDR1 SGHTA, CDR2 FQGNSA. The CDR3 DNA follows: TGTGCCAGCAGCCTAGGGACAGGACGAACAGATACGCAGTATTTT. Encoded protein: CASSLGTGRTDTQYF. The full variable domain, completed using reference TRBV7-2 and TRBJ2-3, is GAGVSQSPSNKVTEKGKDVELRCDPISGHTALYWYRQSLGQGLEFLIYFQGNSAPDKSGLPSDRFSAERTGGSVSTLTIQRTQQEDSAVYLCASSLGTGRTDTQYFGPGTRLTVL.

This chain links TRBV18 with TRBJ2-7, with D tentatively TRBD1 or TRBD2 (5 bases each). This CDR3 is built from 14 residues. Germline CDR1 is KGHSH and CDR2 is LQKENI. The ends were cut back, 4 bases at V and 1 base at J, with 11 bases in the middle. The chain's CDR3 is CASSLPGASYEQYF. In DNA, the CDR3 is TGTGCCAGCTCACTCCCCGGGGCTTCCTACGAGCAGTACTTC.

This clonotype was recorded only once. The chain has TRBV4-1 and TRBJ2-5, with D uncertain. This CDR3 region has 13 residues. The germline gives CDR1 MGHRA, CDR2 YSYEKL. Trimming cost V 0 bases and J 7 bases, with 9 bases left between them. The CDR3 protein is CASSQDTGRTQYF. In DNA, the CDR3 is TGCGCCAGCAGCCAAGATACTGGCCGGACCCAGTACTTC.

This clonotype came up a few times. J is TRBJ1-2 and V is TRBV19; 8 nucleotides align to TRBD1. The CDR3 consists of 16 residues. The V gene's germline CDR1 is LNHDA and CDR2 SQIVND (reference sequence). V trimming: 9 bases; J trimming: 4 bases; junction bases outside the gene matches: 16. As DNA, the CDR3 is TGTGCCAGCGGAATCAAAGGGGCAGGGGGCTCCTATGGCTACACCTTC. Translation: CASGIKGAGGSYGYTF.

This rearrangement joins TRBV19 to TRBJ2-1, with TRBD2 identical over 10 bases. Germline assignment: CDR1 LNHDA and CDR2 SQIVND (reference sequence). Trimming at V came to 4 bases and at J to 4 bases, leaving 1 base not matched to a gene. The CDR3 contains 14 residues. In DNA, the CDR3 is TGTGCCAGTAGTAGAGCGGGAGGGTACAATGAGCAGTTCTTC. This codes for CASSRAGGYNEQFF. Full variable domain (remainder filled in from reference TRBV19 and TRBJ2-1): DGGITQSPKYLFRKEGQNVTLSCEQNLNHDAMYWYRQDPGQGLRLIYYSQIVNDFQKGDIAEGYSVSREKKESFPLTVTSAQKNPTAFYLCASSRAGGYNEQFFGPGTRLTVL.

The J gene is TRBJ2-1, the V gene TRBV29-1; D gene uncertain. CDR3 length: 13 residues. Trimming stripped 6 bases from V and 0 bases from J, with 9 bases between. CDR1 and CDR2 (germline): SQVTM, ANQGSEA. The CDR3 bases are TGCAGCGTCGCGATCCGCTCCTACAATGAGCAGTTCTTC. Translation gives CSVAIRSYNEQFF.

The chain links TRBV5-1 to TRBJ2-5; D is undetermined. Trimming removed 5 bases at V and 2 bases at J, with 7 bases between. CDR1 and CDR2 from the germline V gene are SGHRS and YFSETQ. CDR3 length equals 12 residues. The CDR3 spells CASRPSQETQYF. CDR3 DNA sequence: TGCGCCAGCAGACCGTCTCAAGAGACCCAGTACTTC.

The J gene is TRBJ2-4, the V gene TRBV5-1, with D possibly TRBD1 on 5 matching bases. The CDR3 runs 13 residues. Trimming removed 7 bases from V and 2 bases from J, with 10 bases in between. CDR1 is SGHRS and CDR2 is YFSETQ in the germline V gene. The CDR3, as DNA: TGCGCCAGCGCCTCAGGGTCCAAAAACATTCAGTACTTC. It codes for CASASGSKNIQYF. Using reference TRBV5-1 and TRBJ2-4 for the parts outside the CDR3, the full variable domain is KAGVTQTPRYLIKTRGQQVTLSCSPISGHRSVSWYQQTPGQGLQFLFEYFSETQRNKGNFPGRFSGRQFSNSRSEMNVSTLELGDSALYLCASASGSKNIQYFGAGTRLSVL.

Only one count was recorded for this clonotype. CDR3 coding DNA: TGCGCCAGCAGCCCCGGACAGTCAAGCTCTGGGGCCAACGTCCTGACTTTC. Translating gives CASSPGQSSSGANVLTF. The V gene is TRBV5-1, the J gene TRBJ2-6; the D gene is possibly TRBD1 (6 bases). Per germline, CDR1 SGHRS and CDR2 YFSETQ. V was clipped by 4 bases and J by 0 bases, with 14 bases between them. The CDR3 has 17 residues.

J is TRBJ2-1 and V is TRBV12-3 or TRBV12-4; D is unresolved. V gave up 5 bases and J gave up 6 bases, with 20 bases separating them. This CDR3 is built from 16 residues. CDR3 in amino acids: CASSPGGTGPINEQFF. CDR3 DNA: TGTGCCAGCAGTCCCGGTGGCACCGGACCCATCAATGAGCAGTTCTTC.

This chain uses TRBV6-5 with TRBJ2-3; 9 bases line up with TRBD1. Germline trimming cut 2 bases from V and 7 bases from J; bases unmatched to any gene: 10. This CDR3 is 16 amino acids long. Germline CDR1 is MNHEY and CDR2 is SVGAGI. CDR3 nucleotides: TGTGCCAGCAGTTACGACTCCGGGACAGGGTCATATACGCAGTATTTT. This translates into CASSYDSGTGSYTQYF.

The chain carries TRBV7-9 and TRBJ2-5; D possibly corresponds to TRBD1 (6 bases). With 2 bases removed from V and 3 bases from J, the gap between germline ends came to 13 bases. Germline V lookup: CDR1 SEHNR, CDR2 FQNEAQ (reference sequence). The CDR3 length is 15 residues. In nucleotides, the CDR3 is TGTGCCAGCAGCTTATTTACCAGGGGTAAAGAGACCCAGTACTTC. Translated: CASSLFTRGKETQYF.